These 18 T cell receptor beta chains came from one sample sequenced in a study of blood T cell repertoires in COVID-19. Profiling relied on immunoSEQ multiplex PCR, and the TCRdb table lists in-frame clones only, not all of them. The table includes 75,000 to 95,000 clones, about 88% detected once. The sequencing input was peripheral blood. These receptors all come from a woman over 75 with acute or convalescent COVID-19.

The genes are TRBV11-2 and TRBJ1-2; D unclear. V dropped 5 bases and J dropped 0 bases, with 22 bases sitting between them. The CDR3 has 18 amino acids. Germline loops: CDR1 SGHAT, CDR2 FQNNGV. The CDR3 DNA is TGTGCCAGCAGCAGTAGAGGGTTTCGGGGTACCTCTAACTATGGCTACACCTTC. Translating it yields CASSSRGFRGTSNYGYTF. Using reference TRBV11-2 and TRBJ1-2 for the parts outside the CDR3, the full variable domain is EAGVAQSPRYKIIEKRQSVAFWCNPISGHATLYWYQQILGQGPKLLIQFQNNGVVDDSQLPKDRFSAERLKGVDSTLKIQPAKLEDSAVYLCASSSRGFRGTSNYGYTFGSGTRLTVV.

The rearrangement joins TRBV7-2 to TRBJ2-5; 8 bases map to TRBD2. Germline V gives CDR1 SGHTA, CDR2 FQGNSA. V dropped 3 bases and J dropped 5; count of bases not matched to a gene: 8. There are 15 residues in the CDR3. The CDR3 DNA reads TGTGCCAGCAGCTTCGGCGGGGGGTCCTTGGAGACCCAGTACTTC. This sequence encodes CASSFGGGSLETQYF.

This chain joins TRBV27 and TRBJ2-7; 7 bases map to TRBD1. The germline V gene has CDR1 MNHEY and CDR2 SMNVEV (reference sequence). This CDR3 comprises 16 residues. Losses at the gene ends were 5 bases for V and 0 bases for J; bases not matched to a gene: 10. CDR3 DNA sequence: TGTGCCAGCAGTACTTACAGGACAGGACTCTCCTACGAGCAGTACTTC. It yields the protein CASSTYRTGLSYEQYF.

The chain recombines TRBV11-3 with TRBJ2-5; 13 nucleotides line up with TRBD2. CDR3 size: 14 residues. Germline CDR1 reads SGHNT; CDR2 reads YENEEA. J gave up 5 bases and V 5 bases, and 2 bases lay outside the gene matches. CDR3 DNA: TGTGCCAGCAGCCCGGGACTAGCGGGGGAGACCCAGTACTTC. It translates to CASSPGLAGETQYF.

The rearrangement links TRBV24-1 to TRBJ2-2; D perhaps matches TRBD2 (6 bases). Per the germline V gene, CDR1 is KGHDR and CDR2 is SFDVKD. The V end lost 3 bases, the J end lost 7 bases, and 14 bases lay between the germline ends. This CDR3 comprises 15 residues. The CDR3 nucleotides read TGTGCCACCAGTGATCTTAGCGGAGAGGTCGGGGAGCTGTTTTTT. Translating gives CATSDLSGEVGELFF.

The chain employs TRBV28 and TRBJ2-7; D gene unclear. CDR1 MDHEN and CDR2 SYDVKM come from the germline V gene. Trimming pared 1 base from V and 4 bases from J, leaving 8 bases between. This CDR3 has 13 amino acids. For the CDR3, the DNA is TGTGCCAGCAGTTTATCACAGAGTTACGAGCAGTACTTC. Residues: CASSLSQSYEQYF.

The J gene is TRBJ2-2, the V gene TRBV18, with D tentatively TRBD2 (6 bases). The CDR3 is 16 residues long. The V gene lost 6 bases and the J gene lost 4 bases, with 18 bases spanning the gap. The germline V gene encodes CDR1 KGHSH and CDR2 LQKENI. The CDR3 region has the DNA TGTGCCAGCTCCCAACGGACGGGAGTCGGCACCGGGGAGCTGTTTTTT. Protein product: CASSQRTGVGTGELFF.

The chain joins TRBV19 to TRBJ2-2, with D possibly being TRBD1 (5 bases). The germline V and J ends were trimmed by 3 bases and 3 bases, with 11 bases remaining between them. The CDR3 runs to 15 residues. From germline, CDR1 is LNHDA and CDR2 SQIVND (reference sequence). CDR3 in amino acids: CASSMARQYTGELFF. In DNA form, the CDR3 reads TGTGCCAGTAGTATGGCCCGACAGTACACCGGGGAGCTGTTTTTT.

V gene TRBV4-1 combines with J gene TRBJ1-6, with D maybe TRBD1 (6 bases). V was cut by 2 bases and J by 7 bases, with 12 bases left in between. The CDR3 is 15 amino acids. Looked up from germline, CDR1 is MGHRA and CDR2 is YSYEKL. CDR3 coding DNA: TGCGCCAGCAGCCAAAAACAGGGATCGAATTCACCCCTCCACTTT. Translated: CASSQKQGSNSPLHF.

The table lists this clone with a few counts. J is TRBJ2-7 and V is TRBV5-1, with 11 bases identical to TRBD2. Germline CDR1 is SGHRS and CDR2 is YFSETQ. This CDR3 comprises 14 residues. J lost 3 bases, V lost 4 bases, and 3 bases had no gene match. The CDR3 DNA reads TGCGCCAGCAGCGGTGGGACTAGCGGCTACGAGCAGTACTTC. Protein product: CASSGGTSGYEQYF.

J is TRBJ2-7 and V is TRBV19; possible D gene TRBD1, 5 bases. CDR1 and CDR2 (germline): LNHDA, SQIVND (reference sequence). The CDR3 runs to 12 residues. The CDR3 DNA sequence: TGTGCCAGCCAAGATGTTAACGGCAGGGTCGCGGTC. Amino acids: CASQDVNGRVAV.

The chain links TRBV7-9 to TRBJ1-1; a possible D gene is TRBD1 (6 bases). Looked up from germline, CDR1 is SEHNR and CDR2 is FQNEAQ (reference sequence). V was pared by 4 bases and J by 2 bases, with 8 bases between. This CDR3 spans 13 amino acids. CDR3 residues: CASSWTVNTEAFF. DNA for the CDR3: TGTGCCAGCAGCTGGACAGTTAACACTGAAGCTTTCTTT.

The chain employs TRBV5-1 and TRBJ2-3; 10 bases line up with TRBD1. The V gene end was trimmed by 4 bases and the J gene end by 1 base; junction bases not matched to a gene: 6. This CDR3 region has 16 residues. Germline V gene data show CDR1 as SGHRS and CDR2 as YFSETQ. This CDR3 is CASSTGQGPRTDTQYF. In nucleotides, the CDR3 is TGCGCCAGCAGCACGGGACAGGGGCCTCGCACAGATACGCAGTATTTT. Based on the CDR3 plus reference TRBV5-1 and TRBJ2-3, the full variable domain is KAGVTQTPRYLIKTRGQQVTLSCSPISGHRSVSWYQQTPGQGLQFLFEYFSETQRNKGNFPGRFSGRQFSNSRSEMNVSTLELGDSALYLCASSTGQGPRTDTQYFGPGTRLTVL.

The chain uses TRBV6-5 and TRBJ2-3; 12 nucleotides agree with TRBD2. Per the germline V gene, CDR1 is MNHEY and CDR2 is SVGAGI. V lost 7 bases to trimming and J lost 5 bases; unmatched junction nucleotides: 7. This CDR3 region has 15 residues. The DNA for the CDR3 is TGTGCCAGCAACGCCGGGACTAGCGGGTTAGATACGCAGTATTTT. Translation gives CASNAGTSGLDTQYF.

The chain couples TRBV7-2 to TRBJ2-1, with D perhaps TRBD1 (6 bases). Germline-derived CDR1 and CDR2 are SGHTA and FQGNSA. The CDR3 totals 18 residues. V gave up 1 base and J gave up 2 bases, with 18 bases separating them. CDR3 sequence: CASSLDGSGGLPYNEQFF. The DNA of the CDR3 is TGTGCCAGCAGCTTAGATGGTAGTGGGGGCCTCCCCTACAATGAGCAGTTCTTC.

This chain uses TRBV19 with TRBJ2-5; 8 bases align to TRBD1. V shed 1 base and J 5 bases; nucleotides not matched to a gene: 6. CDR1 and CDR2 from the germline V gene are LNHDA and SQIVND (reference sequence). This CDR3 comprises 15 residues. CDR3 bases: TGTGCCAGTAGTATAGCGGCAGGGGGCGGGGAGACCCAGTACTTC. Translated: CASSIAAGGGETQYF.

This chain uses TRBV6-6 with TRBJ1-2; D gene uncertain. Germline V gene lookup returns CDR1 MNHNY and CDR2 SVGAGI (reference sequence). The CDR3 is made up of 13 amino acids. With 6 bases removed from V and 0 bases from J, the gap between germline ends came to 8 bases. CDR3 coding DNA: TGTGCCAGCAGACAACTAGCTAACTATGGCTACACCTTC. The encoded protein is CASRQLANYGYTF.

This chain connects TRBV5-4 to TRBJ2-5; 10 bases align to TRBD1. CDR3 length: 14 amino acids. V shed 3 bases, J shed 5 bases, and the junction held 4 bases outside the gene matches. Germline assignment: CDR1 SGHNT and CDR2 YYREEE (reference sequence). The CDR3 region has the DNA TGTGCCAGCAGCTCCAGACAGGGGGCCGAGACCCAGTACTTC. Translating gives CASSSRQGAETQYF.